The 7 T cell receptor beta chains given below trace back to one sample, sequenced in a study of human T cells and chemical hapten exposure. TCRdb re-analysed the RACE reads in MiXCR, keeping a single row per CDR3 protein. The sample lists nearly 110,000 distinct CDR3 sequences; around 10% were seen once. Time point specified: pre-sensitization, week 0. Treatment in this sample: therapeutic diphenylcyclopropenone sensitization with weekly scalp DPC. Source: whole blood, taken in connection with sensitization to the hapten diphenylcyclopropenone (DPC). Receptors were obtained from a woman aged 45 to 65 with alopecia areata. Some clones in this sample may be carry-over from other donors' samples.

The sample holds many counts of this clonotype. The J gene is TRBJ2-3, the V gene TRBV24-1; D is uncertain. From germline, CDR1 is KGHDR and CDR2 SFDVKD. The CDR3 has 12 amino acids. V was pared by 3 bases and J by 7 bases, with 7 bases between. CDR3 residues: CATSDLANTQYF. The CDR3 nucleotides read TGTGCCACCAGTGATCTTGCGAATACGCAGTATTTT.

The genes are TRBV19 and TRBJ1-5; D uncertain. CDR1 is LNHDA, CDR2 SQIVND, per germline (reference sequence). The CDR3 has 13 residues. V lost 3 bases to trimming and J lost 10 bases, with 13 bases between them. CDR3 bases: TGTGCCAGTAGTATTAAGGGCGGCTCACCCCAGCATTTT. It translates to CASSIKGGSPQHF.

About this clonotype: Sequence at one end of the junction differs from germline and may be a read error. The CDR3 loop reads CASSALTYHTDTRYF. CDR3 nucleotide sequence: TGTGCCAGCAGCGCCCTTACCTACCACACAGATACGCGGTATTTT. V usage is TRBV9 and J usage is TRBJ2-3; no clear D gene. Looked up from germline, CDR1 is SGDLS and CDR2 is YYNGEE. The length of the CDR3 is 15 residues.

This clonotype is classed as medium-sized. The chain combines TRBV18 with TRBJ1-1; D ambiguous. Germline loops: CDR1 KGHSH, CDR2 LQKENI. Trimming cost V 3 bases and J 6 bases, with 11 bases left between them. CDR3 size: 13 residues. CDR3 sequence: CASSPAGGPEAFF. DNA of the CDR3: TGTGCCAGCTCACCGGCCGGCGGCCCTGAAGCTTTCTTT.

This clonotype was observed a handful of times. This chain links TRBV18 with TRBJ2-2, with a possible D match to TRBD1 (6 bases). CDR3 length: 15 residues. Looked up from germline, CDR1 is KGHSH and CDR2 is LQKENI. The V end was cut by 0 bases, the J end by 6 bases, with 11 bases between. The chain's CDR3 is CASSPPTGGAGELFF. CDR3 in DNA: TGTGCCAGCTCACCACCGACAGGAGGAGCCGGGGAGCTGTTTTTT.

This clonotype was counted ten times or more. The chain recombines TRBV29-1 with TRBJ2-2; 8 bases align to TRBD1. This CDR3 has 13 amino acids. From germline, CDR1 is SQVTM and CDR2 ANQGSEA. The V gene end was trimmed by 8 bases and the J gene end by 6 bases; junction bases not matched to a gene: 8. The CDR3 is CSYSKQGAGELFF. The CDR3 DNA sequence: TGCAGCTATAGCAAACAGGGGGCCGGGGAGCTGTTTTTT.

The chain has TRBV24-1 and TRBJ2-3; 9 positions agree with TRBD2. The junction had 3 bases not matched to a gene; V was cut back by 0 bases and J by 0 bases. This CDR3 region has 17 residues. Germline V gives CDR1 KGHDR, CDR2 SFDVKD. CDR3 sequence (DNA): TGTGCCACCAGTGATTTGACTAGCGGGCCTAGCACAGATACGCAGTATTTT. Amino acids: CATSDLTSGPSTDTQYF.